This TCR beta chain was observed in a study of blood T cell repertoires in COVID-19. Study overall: Sample material is recorded as cDNA or gDNA derived from T cells, B-cell-depleted T cells, or PBMCs.

Method: immunoSEQ multiplex PCR; TCRdb's copy keeps in-frame clones and lacks some. The table lists about 180,000 clones, roughly 88% of them singletons. After removal of 6 bases from V and 5 bases from J, the junction contained 10 bases not matched to a gene. CDR3 size: 16 residues. Germline CDR1 LGHNA, CDR2 YNFKEQ. Enrolled through a virtual design, the participants were between 18 and 89 years of age and came from 24 US areas. Participant-given clinical history determined each cohort assignment. This clonotype originated in a woman younger than 30 who had recovered from COVID-19. Sample: PBMCs or T cells enriched from blood (not recorded which). The chain is built from TRBV4-2 and TRBJ2-5, with TRBD2 matching 12 bases. CDR3 sequence reads: CASSRWASGRGETQYF. CDR3 DNA: TGTGCCAGCAGTAGATGGGCTAGCGGGAGGGGTGAGACCCAGTACTTC.